Included here is one T cell receptor (beta chain) sequence, with context. The antigen is not known. The germline gene is not matched at one end of the junction; a read error may be the cause. This sample stems from a study of identical twins' blood T cells. Study results and caveats: Twin similarity might stem from environmental factors, not only genetics. Top TCRbeta clonotypes were shared more with twin than unrelated donors.

TCR cDNA libraries were made from RNA using a previously described, modified protocol. Each TCR cDNA library carried sample-specific barcodes on both ends. Using its own MiXCR run on the 5' RACE reads, TCRdb lists one record per CDR3 protein. The table has hundreds of thousands of distinct CDR3 sequences, around 30% seen once. The CDR3 consists of 15 residues. Germline V lookup: CDR1 MGHRA, CDR2 YSYEKL. The rearrangement joins TRBV4-1 to TRBJ1-2; TRBD1 is a possible D gene (5 bases). The sample consisted of PBMCs. This receptor was obtained from a woman aged 18 to 55 in good health. CDR3 nucleotides: TGCGCCAGCAGCCCCATTAGGGGAGCTAACTATTGCTACACCTTC. Translating gives CASSPIRGANYCYTF.